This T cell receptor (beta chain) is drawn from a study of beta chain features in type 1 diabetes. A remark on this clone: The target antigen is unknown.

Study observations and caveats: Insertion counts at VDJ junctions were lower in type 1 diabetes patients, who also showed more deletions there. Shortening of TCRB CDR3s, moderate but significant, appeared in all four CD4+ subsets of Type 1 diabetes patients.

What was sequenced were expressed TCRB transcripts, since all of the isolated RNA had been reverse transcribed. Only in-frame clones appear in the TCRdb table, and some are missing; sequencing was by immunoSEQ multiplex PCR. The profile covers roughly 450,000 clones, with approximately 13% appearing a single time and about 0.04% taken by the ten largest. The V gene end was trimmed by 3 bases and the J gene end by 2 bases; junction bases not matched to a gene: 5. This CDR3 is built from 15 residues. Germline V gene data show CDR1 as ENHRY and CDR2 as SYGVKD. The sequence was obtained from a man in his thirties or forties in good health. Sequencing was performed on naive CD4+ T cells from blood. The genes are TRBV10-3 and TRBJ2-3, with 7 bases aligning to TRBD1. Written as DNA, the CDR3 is TGTGCCATCAGTGATGCAGGGGGAGTCACAGATACGCAGTATTTT. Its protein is CAISDAGGVTDTQYF.